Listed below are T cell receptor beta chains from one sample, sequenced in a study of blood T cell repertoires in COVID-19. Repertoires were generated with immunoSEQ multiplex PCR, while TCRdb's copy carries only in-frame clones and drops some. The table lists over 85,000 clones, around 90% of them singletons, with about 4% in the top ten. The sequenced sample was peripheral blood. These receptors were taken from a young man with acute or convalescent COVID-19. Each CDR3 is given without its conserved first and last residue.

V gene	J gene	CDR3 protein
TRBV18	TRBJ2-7	ASSLTIAGGAYGMEQY
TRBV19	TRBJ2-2	ASSLRGQGANTGELF
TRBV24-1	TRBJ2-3	ATSRDRGAPDTQY
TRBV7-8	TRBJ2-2	ASSLVGQGGPGELF
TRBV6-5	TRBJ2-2	ASTGTNTGELF
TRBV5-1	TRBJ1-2	ASSLDGGYGYT
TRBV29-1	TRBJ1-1	SVGLPGPAF
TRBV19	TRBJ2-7	ASSDRLYSEQY
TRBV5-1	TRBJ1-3	ASSPGNNGNTIY
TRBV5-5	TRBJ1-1	ASSRLTGGTEAF
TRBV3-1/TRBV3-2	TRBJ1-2	ASSPRASANGYT
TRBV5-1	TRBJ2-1	ASSRGTSGFEYNEQF
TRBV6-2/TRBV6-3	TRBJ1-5	ASSFAGGGQPQH
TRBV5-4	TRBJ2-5	ASSGRSGAGETQY
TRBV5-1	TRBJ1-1	ASSFGPVGTEAF
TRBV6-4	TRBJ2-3	ASSGTSGTDTQY
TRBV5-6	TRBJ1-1	ASSLDSDNTEAF
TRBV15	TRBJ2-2	ATSRGPPGTEGTGELF
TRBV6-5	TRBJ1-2	ASHRGNYGYT
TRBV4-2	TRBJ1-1	ASSQVLGQGLNTEAF
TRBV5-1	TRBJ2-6	ASGPSGRTPGANVLT
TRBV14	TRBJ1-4	ASSQDLLRGSNEKLF
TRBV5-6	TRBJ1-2	ASSLAGGTGYT
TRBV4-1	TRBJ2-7	ASSQRGIIYEQY
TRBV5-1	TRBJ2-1	ASSILQGASYNEQF
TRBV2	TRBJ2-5	ASQGGAGVQETQY
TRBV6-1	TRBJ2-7	ASSGTGGTRPHEQY
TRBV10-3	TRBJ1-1	AISGTGNTEAF
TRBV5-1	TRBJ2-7	ASSWGLAGGDTYEQY
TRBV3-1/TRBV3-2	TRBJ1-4	ASSRAQGAWDEKLF
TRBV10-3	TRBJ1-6	AIRSGTPNSPLH
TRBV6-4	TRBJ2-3	ASSEAGQGPDTQY
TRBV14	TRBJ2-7	ASSQDLRGSGYEQY
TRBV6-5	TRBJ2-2	ASSPQQGVTGELF
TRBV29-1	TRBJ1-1	SAKGAGEAF
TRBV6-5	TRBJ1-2	ASTNTGEYYGYT
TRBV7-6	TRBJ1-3	ASSSVDSSGNTIY
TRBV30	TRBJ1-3	AWSPTRASGNTIY
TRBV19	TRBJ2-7	ASSRGFYEQY
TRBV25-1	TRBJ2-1	ASSELIYDEQF
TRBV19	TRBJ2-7	ASSPRDSATYEQY
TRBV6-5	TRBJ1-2	ASSYSRGGAGYGYT
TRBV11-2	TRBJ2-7	ASSGSGTVSYEQY
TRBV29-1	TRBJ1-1	SGEPTGGEAF
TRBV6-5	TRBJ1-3	ASSHDRTTIY
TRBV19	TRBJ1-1	ASSPANPNTEAF
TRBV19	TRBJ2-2	ASSIVGLVGGELF